This entry concerns a single T cell receptor beta chain. Original processing notes: Amplifying reference gene primers gave estimates of nucleated cell counts. Libraries were prepared by immunoSEQ multiplex PCR; TCRdb keeps only in-frame clonotypes and omits some of them. The V and J calls and clone size come from that table; D and trimming were worked out from the DNA. Of around 200,000 clones listed, over 75% are singletons. Germline CDR1 LNHDA, CDR2 SQIVND (reference sequence). V was clipped by 5 bases and J by 8 bases; unmatched bases: 6. The CDR3 is 14 residues long. This entry is derived from a study of blood T cell repertoires in COVID-19. Study details: Italy, Spain and the United States were the sources of the convalescent and acute COVID-19 samples. T cells, B-cell-depleted T cells, or PBMCs provided the cDNA or gDNA that served as material.

Seattle patients were enrolled while actively infected and followed longitudinally. The sample comprised peripheral blood. This sequence was found in a person aged 70 to 80 with COVID-19, enrolled during active disease. This sequence joins TRBV19 and TRBJ1-6; TRBD1 matches at 7 bases. Written as DNA, the CDR3 is TGTGCCAGTAGTCGACAGGGACGGGATTCACCCCTCCACTTT. Amino acids: CASSRQGRDSPLHF.